The 27 T cell receptor beta chains reported below all come from one sample, sequenced in a study of technical replicates of blood from several donors. Using immunoSEQ multiplex PCR, the repertoire was profiled, and TCRdb retains in-frame clones only, with some absent. The sample has around 80,000 clones, around 90% seen once. The source material was T cells isolated from PBMCs. All receptors come from a human donor in good health.

CDR3 protein: CASRAGRMNTEAFF. The CDR3 nucleotides read TGCGCCAGCAGGGCGGGACGGATGAACACTGAAGCTTTCTTT. The chain employs TRBV10-2 and TRBJ1-1; D perhaps matches TRBD1 (5 bases). The germline gives CDR1 WSHSY, CDR2 SAAADI. V shed 6 bases and J shed 0 bases, with 11 bases lying between them. There are 14 residues in the CDR3.

The CDR3 DNA reads TGCGCCAGCAGCCCCCCGGGGGGCGAGCGTACGCAGTATTTT. Amino acids: CASSPPGGERTQYF. V gene TRBV5-1 combines with J gene TRBJ2-3; the D gene is possibly TRBD2 (7 bases). The V end was cut by 4 bases, the J end by 8 bases, with 17 bases between. Germline CDR1 and CDR2: SGHRS and YFSETQ. The CDR3 extends over 14 amino acids.

The V gene is TRBV18, the J gene TRBJ2-1; 8 bases agree with TRBD2. This CDR3 is 17 amino acids long. Looked up from germline, CDR1 is KGHSH and CDR2 is LQKENI. After removal of 3 bases from V and 7 bases from J, the junction contained 14 bases not matched to a gene. In DNA form, the CDR3 reads TGTGCCAGCTCACCGACCAGCGGGAGAGGACAATCAAATGAGCAGTTCTTC. Protein product: CASSPTSGRGQSNEQFF.

The genes are TRBV5-1 and TRBJ2-1; TRBD2 agrees at 8 bases. V was clipped by 7 bases and J by 1 base; unmatched bases: 7. The CDR3 runs to 15 residues. Germline V CDR1 and CDR2: SGHRS, YFSETQ. The CDR3 DNA sequence: TGCGCCAGCCGCCAGACGGGGGGGTCCTACAATGAGCAGTTCTTC. Translating gives CASRQTGGSYNEQFF.

The V call is TRBV2, the J call TRBJ1-1, with 7 bases identical to TRBD1. V was clipped by 3 bases and J by 1 base; unmatched bases: 5. This CDR3 spans 15 amino acids. CDR1 SNHLY and CDR2 FYNNEI come from the germline V gene. CDR3 nucleotide sequence: TGTGCCAGCAGTGATTCGACAGGGAGGAACACTGAAGCTTTCTTT. This sequence encodes CASSDSTGRNTEAFF.

V usage is TRBV19 and J usage is TRBJ2-1, with 10 bases matching TRBD1. Germline V lookup: CDR1 LNHDA, CDR2 SQIVND (reference sequence). The V segment lost 4 bases and the J segment 5 bases; nucleotides outside the gene matches: 14. The CDR3 is made up of 18 amino acids. This CDR3 reads CASSSQGQGLLGDNEQFF. In nucleotides, the CDR3 is TGTGCCAGTAGTAGCCAGGGACAGGGGCTACTTGGGGACAATGAGCAGTTCTTC.

The rearrangement joins TRBV11-2 to TRBJ1-6, with TRBD1 matching over 8 bases. CDR1 and CDR2 (germline): SGHAT, FQNNGV. V was clipped by 4 bases and J by 5 bases; unmatched bases: 7. CDR3 size: 16 residues. The CDR3 spells CASSSLGTGHNSPLHF. As DNA, the CDR3 is TGTGCCAGCAGCTCTTTGGGGACAGGCCATAATTCACCCCTCCACTTT.

This chain links TRBV28 with TRBJ2-3, with TRBD2 as a possible D gene (6 bases). Trimming left V 6 bases short and J 0 bases short, with 13 bases between. CDR3 length: 15 amino acids. Germline values: CDR1 MDHEN, CDR2 SYDVKM. CDR3 DNA: TGTGCCAGCAGCCAACTAGCAACAAGCACAGATACGCAGTATTTT. It encodes CASSQLATSTDTQYF.

CDR3 in amino acids: CASSPKSAGFSGGAYEQYF. CDR3 DNA: TGTGCCAGTAGTCCTAAGTCAGCCGGGTTTAGCGGGGGCGCCTACGAGCAGTACTTC. The chain joins TRBV19 to TRBJ2-7, with 9 bases matching TRBD2. Trimming at V came to 5 bases and at J to 2 bases, leaving 19 bases not matched to a gene. Germline values: CDR1 LNHDA, CDR2 SQIVND (reference sequence). The CDR3 loop spans 19 amino acids.

The CDR3: CASSPAVLETQYF. The DNA of the CDR3 is TGTGCCAGCTCACCGGCGGTTCTGGAGACCCAGTACTTC. The chain recombines TRBV18 with TRBJ2-5; D gene uncertain. The length of the CDR3 is 13 residues. The germline gives CDR1 KGHSH, CDR2 LQKENI. V was trimmed by 3 bases and J by 5 bases, leaving 10 bases between them.

The J gene is TRBJ1-2, the V gene TRBV19; the match to TRBD1 covers 7 bases. CDR1 and CDR2 from the germline V gene are LNHDA and SQIVND (reference sequence). The CDR3 is 16 residues long. V trimming: 10 bases; J trimming: 8 bases; junction bases outside the gene matches: 22. The CDR3 reads CATLPGTAGLLGGYTF. The CDR3, as DNA: TGTGCCACACTTCCCGGGACAGCGGGCCTTCTTGGAGGCTACACCTTC.

This chain joins TRBV27 and TRBJ2-1; TRBD2 might be the D (6 bases). CDR3 length equals 16 residues. V lost 0 bases to trimming and J lost 2 bases, with 11 bases between them. Germline CDR1 and CDR2: MNHEY and SMNVEV (reference sequence). The CDR3 DNA sequence: TGTGCCAGCAGTTTATCCCCTGCGGGGACCTACAATGAGCAGTTCTTC. Its protein is CASSLSPAGTYNEQFF.

The chain combines TRBV5-6 with TRBJ1-4; tentatively, D is TRBD1 (6 bases). Between the trimmed V and J ends, which lost 2 bases and 14 bases, there was a span of 19 bases. Germline V gene data show CDR1 as SGHDT and CDR2 as YYEEEE. The CDR3 sequence is 14 residues long. The CDR3 DNA reads as TGTGCCAGCAGCTTATTGTCACCAGGGGAAAGTCTGTTTTTT. Its translation is CASSLLSPGESLFF.

The rearrangement links TRBV28 to TRBJ1-1; no definite D call. The germline CDR1 and CDR2 sequences are MDHEN and SYDVKM. The CDR3 sequence is 15 residues long. V was shortened by 2 bases and J by 6 bases, with 16 bases between the two germline ends. Here the CDR3 reads CASSLALWASAEAFF. The CDR3 region has the DNA TGTGCCAGCAGTTTAGCGTTGTGGGCTTCGGCTGAAGCTTTCTTT.

This rearrangement joins TRBV6-5 to TRBJ1-5, with D possibly being TRBD1 (6 bases). Germline-derived CDR1 and CDR2 are MNHEY and SVGAGI. Trimming stripped 0 bases from V and 4 bases from J, with 7 bases between. The CDR3 runs 14 residues. The CDR3 sequence is CASSYSRGNQPQHF. CDR3 DNA sequence: TGTGCCAGCAGTTACTCCAGGGGTAATCAGCCCCAGCATTTT.

The rearrangement uses TRBV9 and TRBJ2-3, with 11 bases matching TRBD1. The CDR3 is 15 amino acids. J lost 4 bases, V lost 3 bases, and 4 bases had no gene match. Germline V gene sequence: CDR1 SGDLS, CDR2 YYNGEE. This CDR3 is CASSAGTGGSDTQYF. The CDR3 region has the DNA TGTGCCAGCAGCGCCGGGACAGGGGGATCAGATACGCAGTATTTT.

This clone turned up a few times. The chain combines TRBV30 with TRBJ1-5, with 7 positions matching TRBD1. The CDR3 spans 14 residues. Trimming at V came to 4 bases and at J to 6 bases, leaving 9 bases not matched to a gene. Germline V gene lookup returns CDR1 GTSNPN and CDR2 SVGIG (reference sequence). The CDR3: CAWKQGPEAQPQHF. Written as DNA, the CDR3 is TGTGCCTGGAAACAGGGGCCTGAGGCTCAGCCCCAGCATTTT.

This CDR3 reads CASRLGTALEAFF. CDR3 sequence (DNA): TGTGCCAGCAGGCTCGGGACAGCCCTTGAAGCTTTCTTT. The chain combines TRBV28 with TRBJ1-1, with TRBD1 matching over 7 bases. Looked up from germline, CDR1 is MDHEN and CDR2 is SYDVKM. Trimming took 6 bases from V and 7 from J; bases not matched to a gene: 8. CDR3 length equals 13 residues.

The chain carries TRBV7-9 and TRBJ2-5, with 7 bases aligning to TRBD2. Germline-derived CDR1 and CDR2 are SEHNR and FQNEAQ (reference sequence). J gave up 2 bases and V 3 bases, and 6 bases lay outside the gene matches. This CDR3 has 15 residues. CDR3 residues: CASSFAPSGQETQYF. For the CDR3, the DNA is TGTGCCAGCAGCTTCGCCCCTAGCGGACAAGAGACCCAGTACTTC.

J is TRBJ2-2 and V is TRBV5-1, with 8 bases fitting TRBD2. Germline V gene sequence: CDR1 SGHRS, CDR2 YFSETQ. This CDR3 contains 16 residues. The junction had 9 bases not matched to a gene; V was cut back by 4 bases and J by 4 bases. The CDR3 DNA follows: TGCGCCAGCAGCCCCGTAAGTAGCGGGATCACCGGGGAGCTGTTTTTT. It codes for CASSPVSSGITGELFF.

This clone was recorded only once. The gene calls are TRBV11-2 and TRBJ1-1; no clear D gene. The CDR3 runs to 14 residues. Trimming removed 3 bases from V and 4 bases from J, with 12 bases in between. CDR1 and CDR2 (germline): SGHAT, FQNNGV. CDR3 nucleotides: TGTGCCAGCAGCTTGGGGAGCTGGGCCACTGAAGCTTTCTTT. This translates into CASSLGSWATEAFF. The full variable domain, in which reference TRBV11-2 and TRBJ1-1 provide the parts outside the CDR3, is EAGVAQSPRYKIIEKRQSVAFWCNPISGHATLYWYQQILGQGPKLLIQFQNNGVVDDSQLPKDRFSAERLKGVDSTLKIQPAKLEDSAVYLCASSLGSWATEAFFGQGTRLTVV.

This clone was recorded a few times. The genes are TRBV6-5 and TRBJ1-1; possible D gene TRBD1, 5 bases. V shed 9 bases and J shed 0 bases, with 8 bases lying between them. The germline CDR1 and CDR2 sequences are MNHEY and SVGAGI. This CDR3 has 12 residues. CDR3 nucleotides: TGTGCCAGTGGACACTTGAACACTGAAGCTTTCTTT. It codes for CASGHLNTEAFF.

This clone appeared a single time. The chain is built from TRBV6-5 and TRBJ1-2; D not certain. CDR1 and CDR2 from the germline V gene are MNHEY and SVGAGI. The CDR3 sequence is 15 residues long. The ends were cut back, 5 bases at V and 2 bases at J, with 15 bases in the middle. The CDR3 here is CASSPEAAGNYGYTF. Written as DNA, the CDR3 is TGTGCCAGCAGTCCTGAGGCGGCGGGGAACTATGGCTACACCTTC.

The chain couples TRBV5-1 to TRBJ2-1; TRBD2 is a possible D gene (5 bases). Between the trimmed V and J ends, which lost 1 base and 2 bases, there was a span of 13 bases. From germline, CDR1 is SGHRS and CDR2 YFSETQ. The CDR3 extends over 16 amino acids. For the CDR3, the DNA is TGCGCCAGCAGCTTGATACCATCGGGGACCTACAATGAGCAGTTCTTC. It codes for CASSLIPSGTYNEQFF.

The chain couples TRBV5-1 to TRBJ2-7; 12 positions match TRBD2. This CDR3 spans 15 amino acids. Germline values: CDR1 SGHRS, CDR2 YFSETQ. V lost 2 bases and J lost 1; bases outside the gene matches: 1. This chain's CDR3 is CASSFGLAGSYEQYF. CDR3 DNA sequence: TGCGCCAGCAGCTTCGGACTAGCGGGATCCTACGAGCAGTACTTC.

The chain carries TRBV5-6 and TRBJ2-5; 12 nucleotides line up with TRBD2. The CDR3 sequence is 15 residues long. Germline CDR1 and CDR2: SGHDT and YYEEEE. With V trimmed by 3 bases and J by 1 base, 1 base remained unmatched. The CDR3 bases are TGTGCCAGCAGCTGGGGACTAGCGGGCCAAGAGACCCAGTACTTC. Its protein product is CASSWGLAGQETQYF. Looking up the rest from reference TRBV5-6 and TRBJ2-5 gives the full variable domain: DAGVTQSPTHLIKTRGQQVTLRCSPKSGHDTVSWYQQALGQGPQFIFQYYEEEERQRGNFPDRFSGHQFPNYSSELNVNALLLGDSALYLCASSWGLAGQETQYFGPGTRLLVL.

The chain joins TRBV7-9 to TRBJ2-7; 8 positions agree with TRBD1. The CDR3 has 13 amino acids. The germline CDR1 and CDR2 sequences are SEHNR and FQNEAQ (reference sequence). V was clipped by 5 bases and J by 3 bases; unmatched bases: 3. CDR3 DNA: TGTGCCAGCAGCCGACAGGGGCGCTACGAGCAGTACTTC. This codes for CASSRQGRYEQYF.